The 29 T cell receptor beta chains below were found in one sample sequenced in a study of PD-L1 blockade in urothelial cancer. Sequenced by immunoSEQ multiplex PCR; TCRdb stores in-frame clones only, minus some. The table includes about 45,000 clones, roughly 80% detected once. The time point here: peripheral blood 6 weeks after treatment start. Sequenced here: PBMCs, sampled around atezolizumab (anti-PD-L1) treatment. These TCRs come from a man aged 55 to 69 with urothelial cancer.

The genes are TRBV11-2 and TRBJ1-3; D unresolved. Germline loops: CDR1 SGHAT, CDR2 FQNNGV. This CDR3 spans 13 amino acids. The germline V and J ends were trimmed by 3 bases and 4 bases, with 7 bases remaining between them. Here the CDR3 reads CASSLAGGNTIYF. CDR3 in DNA: TGTGCCAGCAGCTTGGCGGGGGGAAACACCATATATTTT.

The V and J genes are TRBV4-1 and TRBJ2-5; D possibly corresponds to TRBD2 (5 bases). The CDR3 totals 15 residues. The germline gives CDR1 MGHRA, CDR2 YSYEKL. Trimming pared 2 bases from V and 3 bases from J, leaving 13 bases between. CDR3 residues: CASSQQDSNEETQYF. The CDR3 DNA follows: TGCGCCAGCAGCCAACAGGACTCGAACGAAGAGACCCAGTACTTC.

This chain joins TRBV7-3 and TRBJ2-3; TRBD2 agrees at 8 bases. Germline CDR1 reads SGHTA; CDR2 reads FQGTGA. This CDR3 comprises 16 residues. V gave up 4 bases and J gave up 1 base; unmatched junction bases: 7. CDR3 sequence: CASSSYGRGGTDTQYF. The CDR3 bases are TGTGCCAGCAGCTCCTACGGGAGGGGGGGCACAGATACGCAGTATTTT.

The J gene is TRBJ2-7, the V gene TRBV5-1, with 16 bases that match TRBD2. Germline V gene lookup returns CDR1 SGHRS and CDR2 YFSETQ. The CDR3 runs 19 residues. After removal of 4 bases from V and 7 bases from J, the junction contained 17 bases not matched to a gene. This CDR3 is CASSRGGLGTSGGAREQYF. The CDR3 DNA sequence: TGCGCCAGCAGCCGAGGAGGCTTAGGGACTAGCGGGGGGGCAAGGGAGCAGTACTTC. The complete variable domain, with remaining parts taken from reference TRBV5-1 and TRBJ2-7, reads KAGVTQTPRYLIKTRGQQVTLSCSPISGHRSVSWYQQTPGQGLQFLFEYFSETQRNKGNFPGRFSGRQFSNSRSEMNVSTLELGDSALYLCASSRGGLGTSGGAREQYFGPGTRLTVT.

The chain carries TRBV4-2 and TRBJ2-3; possibly TRBD2 for D (6 bases). V was clipped by 4 bases and J by 2 bases, with 22 bases between them. CDR1 and CDR2 (germline): LGHNA, YNFKEQ. The CDR3 covers 18 residues. For the CDR3, the DNA is TGTGCCAGCAGCCCAAGACTAGACGGCGCCGGCGACACAGATACGCAGTATTTT. It translates to CASSPRLDGAGDTDTQYF.

The chain recombines TRBV6-5 with TRBJ1-1; the match to TRBD1 covers 10 bases. After removal of 4 bases from V and 4 bases from J, the junction contained 6 bases not matched to a gene. The CDR3 totals 15 residues. Looked up from germline, CDR1 is MNHEY and CDR2 is SVGAGI. The CDR3 sequence is CASSSRDRGGTEAFF. The CDR3 DNA reads as TGTGCCAGCAGTTCCCGGGACAGGGGTGGCACTGAAGCTTTCTTT.

The chain links TRBV19 to TRBJ1-5; D remains unclear. The CDR3 runs to 13 residues. The germline CDR1 and CDR2 sequences are LNHDA and SQIVND (reference sequence). Between the trimmed V and J ends, which lost 4 bases and 2 bases, there was a span of 6 bases. CDR3 nucleotide sequence: TGTGCCAGTAGTAGGAGGGGCAATCAGCCCCAGCATTTT. The encoded protein is CASSRRGNQPQHF.

This clone has just one count. The V and J genes are TRBV4-1 and TRBJ2-1; 8 bases line up with TRBD2. From germline, CDR1 is MGHRA and CDR2 YSYEKL. The V segment lost 0 bases and the J segment 6 bases; nucleotides outside the gene matches: 13. The CDR3 loop spans 18 amino acids. In DNA, the CDR3 is TGCGCCAGCAGCCAAGATTTGTCGGGACTAGTATCCCCCAATGAGCAGTTCTTC. Translation gives CASSQDLSGLVSPNEQFF.

In DNA form, the CDR3 reads TGTGCCAGCAGTTTATTTAGGTACAGGGAAGGCAATCAGCCCCAGCATTTT. Protein sequence: CASSLFRYREGNQPQHF. This chain joins TRBV28 and TRBJ1-5, with TRBD1 as a possible D gene (6 bases). CDR1 and CDR2 (germline): MDHEN, SYDVKM. This CDR3 region has 17 residues. Between the trimmed V and J ends, which lost 1 base and 2 bases, there was a span of 15 bases.

The J gene is TRBJ1-1, the V gene TRBV19; possibly TRBD1 for D (5 bases). Germline V gene sequence: CDR1 LNHDA, CDR2 SQIVND (reference sequence). The CDR3 length is 15 residues. V dropped 2 bases and J dropped 0 bases, with 10 bases sitting between them. The CDR3 spells CASSIPGRVNTEAFF. For the CDR3, the DNA is TGTGCCAGTAGTATACCAGGGCGTGTGAACACTGAAGCTTTCTTT. Full variable domain (rest looked up from reference TRBV19 and TRBJ1-1): DGGITQSPKYLFRKEGQNVTLSCEQNLNHDAMYWYRQDPGQGLRLIYYSQIVNDFQKGDIAEGYSVSREKKESFPLTVTSAQKNPTAFYLCASSIPGRVNTEAFFGQGTRLTVV.

The DNA for the CDR3 is TGTGCCAGCAGTGAAGGGGCAGGGGAAGGCGAGCAGTACTTC. Encoded protein: CASSEGAGEGEQYF. The gene calls are TRBV25-1 and TRBJ2-7, with D perhaps matching TRBD1 (6 bases). This CDR3 spans 14 amino acids. The germline V and J ends were trimmed by 2 bases and 6 bases, with 14 bases remaining between them. CDR1 is MGHDK, CDR2 SYGVNS, per germline.

The chain links TRBV27 to TRBJ2-7; 7 bases are shared with TRBD1. Trimming took 5 bases from V and 2 from J; bases not matched to a gene: 18. Looked up from germline, CDR1 is MNHEY and CDR2 is SMNVEV (reference sequence). This CDR3 contains 18 residues. The CDR3 bases are TGTGCCAGCAGTATAACTCCGGGGCTCGGACAGGCCCCCTACGAGCAGTACTTC. Its protein product is CASSITPGLGQAPYEQYF.

The V and J genes are TRBV11-2 and TRBJ2-7; D call uncertain. V lost 0 bases to trimming and J lost 0 bases, with 6 bases between them. The CDR3 is made up of 14 amino acids. Germline CDR1 SGHAT, CDR2 FQNNGV. The CDR3 coding sequence is TGTGCCAGCAGCTTAGAGGGCAACTCCTACGAGCAGTACTTC. Protein: CASSLEGNSYEQYF.

This rearrangement joins TRBV4-2 to TRBJ2-3; 7 bases map to TRBD1. The CDR3 loop spans 17 amino acids. Germline trimming cut 3 bases from V and 2 bases from J; bases unmatched to any gene: 11. Germline V gene lookup returns CDR1 LGHNA and CDR2 YNFKEQ. The DNA of the CDR3 is TGTGCCAGCAGCCATCTTCTACAGGGGCGAGCCACAGATACGCAGTATTTT. Translation: CASSHLLQGRATDTQYF.

The V call is TRBV5-8, the J call TRBJ1-4, with 8 positions matching TRBD1. CDR3 length: 14 amino acids. V shed 6 bases and J 7 bases; nucleotides not matched to a gene: 8. Germline CDR1 and CDR2: SGHTS and YDEGEE. CDR3: CASTKDREGEKLFF. The CDR3 nucleotides are TGTGCCAGCACCAAGGACAGGGAGGGTGAAAAACTGTTTTTT.

This clone was found a few times. This chain uses TRBV10-3 with TRBJ1-2; maybe TRBD1 (5 bases). The CDR3 has 13 amino acids. Germline V lookup: CDR1 ENHRY, CDR2 SYGVKD. V dropped 6 bases and J dropped 7 bases, with 15 bases sitting between them. The DNA of the CDR3 is TGTGCCATCAGCAAGGGGATCTTGGGTGGCTACACCTTC. Translation: CAISKGILGGYTF.

This clone has a single count. The V and J genes are TRBV4-1 and TRBJ1-1; TRBD1 matches at 8 bases. With V trimmed by 4 bases and J by 3 bases, 10 bases remained unmatched. The germline gives CDR1 MGHRA, CDR2 YSYEKL. The CDR3 runs 16 residues. CDR3 DNA: TGCGCCAGCAGCCCACGAGACGGACAGGGCGACACTGAAGCTTTCTTT. It is translated as CASSPRDGQGDTEAFF.

The chain recombines TRBV28 with TRBJ2-6; TRBD1 agrees at 8 bases. Germline loops: CDR1 MDHEN, CDR2 SYDVKM. The CDR3 is 16 amino acids. The trim removed 8 bases at V and 0 bases at J, leaving 6 bases unmatched. This chain's CDR3 is CASGQGGDSGANVLTF. CDR3 bases: TGTGCCAGCGGACAGGGTGGAGACTCTGGGGCCAACGTCCTGACTTTC.

The chain has TRBV6-1 and TRBJ2-4; 11 bases align to TRBD2. Germline V gene sequence: CDR1 MNHNS, CDR2 SASEGT. This CDR3 comprises 15 residues. J was trimmed by 5 bases and V by 4 bases; bases with no gene match: 4. CDR3 sequence (DNA): TGTGCCAGCAGTGTTAGCGGGGGGGAGGAAAACATTCAGTACTTC. The encoded protein is CASSVSGGEENIQYF.

The gene calls are TRBV6-1 and TRBJ1-1, with D tentatively TRBD1 (6 bases). CDR1 and CDR2 from the germline V gene are MNHNS and SASEGT. Trimming cost V 3 bases and J 2 bases, with 13 bases left between them. This CDR3 comprises 15 residues. CDR3 protein: CASSESVQGNTEAFF. The CDR3 region has the DNA TGTGCCAGCAGTGAGTCTGTACAGGGAAACACTGAAGCTTTCTTT.

V is TRBV10-3 and J is TRBJ1-2; D is perhaps TRBD1 (5 bases). CDR3 length: 12 amino acids. Germline V gene data show CDR1 as ENHRY and CDR2 as SYGVKD. V was cut by 10 bases and J by 7 bases, with 16 bases left in between. The CDR3, as DNA: TGTGCCAACCGGGGGGAAACTAGTGGCTACACCTTC. Translated: CANRGETSGYTF.

The V call is TRBV5-8, the J call TRBJ2-2, with D unresolved. V was trimmed by 3 bases and J by 4 bases, leaving 7 bases between them. CDR1 is SGHTS and CDR2 is YDEGEE in the germline V gene. The CDR3 sequence is 13 residues long. DNA for the CDR3: TGTGCCAGCAGCTCCTACCTCACCGGGGAGCTGTTTTTT. Translation: CASSSYLTGELFF.

The V call is TRBV7-2, the J call TRBJ1-2; a weak D match, TRBD1 (5 bases). Germline values: CDR1 SGHTA, CDR2 FQGNSA. Trimming stripped 1 base from V and 2 bases from J, with 11 bases between. This CDR3 contains 15 residues. The CDR3: CASSLEQESNYGYTF. The CDR3 DNA sequence: TGTGCCAGCAGCTTAGAACAGGAGAGCAACTATGGCTACACCTTC.

This clone was seen a few times. The chain has TRBV5-1 and TRBJ2-3; D unresolved. CDR1 is SGHRS and CDR2 is YFSETQ in the germline V gene. The CDR3 has 15 residues. V was shortened by 0 bases and J by 0 bases, with 8 bases between the two germline ends. The CDR3, as DNA: TGCGCCAGCAGCTTGGACAGCCCTAGCACAGATACGCAGTATTTT. The encoded protein is CASSLDSPSTDTQYF.

This chain links TRBV10-1 with TRBJ1-5; weak D call: TRBD1 (5 bases). Deletions cut 0 bases from V and 6 bases from J, with 6 bases between. The V gene's germline CDR1 is WNHNN and CDR2 SYGVQD (reference sequence). The CDR3 consists of 13 residues. The CDR3 region has the DNA TGCGCCAGCAGTGAGTCAGGGGTTCAGCCCCAGCATTTT. Translation gives CASSESGVQPQHF.

The V call is TRBV2, the J call TRBJ2-1; no reliable D call. The V end was cut by 2 bases, the J end by 7 bases, with 3 bases between. This CDR3 has 11 residues. Germline V CDR1 and CDR2: SNHLY, FYNNEI. The CDR3 here is CASSERNEQFF. The CDR3, as DNA: TGTGCCAGCAGTGAACGGAATGAGCAGTTCTTC.

The chain uses TRBV11-2 and TRBJ2-3; 10 bases fit TRBD2. The germline V gene has CDR1 SGHAT and CDR2 FQNNGV. The CDR3 totals 17 residues. With 1 base clipped from V and 1 base from J, the junction kept 5 bases outside the gene matches. The CDR3 loop reads CASSLVAGGRGTDTQYF. The CDR3, as DNA: TGTGCCAGCAGCTTAGTAGCGGGGGGCCGAGGCACAGATACGCAGTATTTT.

This rearrangement joins TRBV7-2 to TRBJ2-7, with TRBD2 as a possible D gene (7 bases). CDR1 and CDR2 (germline): SGHTA, FQGNSA. Trimming left V 4 bases short and J 4 bases short, with 17 bases between. The CDR3 spans 15 residues. Written as DNA, the CDR3 is TGTGCCAGCAGCTACTCTCAGGGAGGGGGTTACGAGCAGTACTTC. Residues: CASSYSQGGGYEQYF.

The chain is built from TRBV19 and TRBJ1-6; no firm D call. The length of the CDR3 is 16 residues. Per germline, CDR1 LNHDA and CDR2 SQIVND (reference sequence). Trimming removed 5 bases from V and 7 bases from J, with 18 bases in between. The CDR3, as DNA: TGTGCCAGTAGTTCCCAAAGCGGAGAGAGAAATTCACCCCTCCACTTT. Its translation is CASSSQSGERNSPLHF.